This T cell receptor (beta chain) was sequenced during a study of PD-1 blockade in classical Hodgkin lymphoma. Whole-study results and caveats: Repertoire differences have undefined causes, possibly disease activity or prior therapy. Diversity similar to that of newly diagnosed patients was seen at baseline in complete responders. By C4D1 there was a significant rise in CD4+ TCR diversity but not in CD8+ TCR diversity. Relapsed/refractory patients reportedly had the lowest baseline TCR diversity, below newly diagnosed patients, who were below healthy donors.

This clone was recorded a few times. What it binds is unknown. The repertoire was sequenced with immunoSEQ multiplex PCR; TCRdb's copy has only in-frame clones and lacks some. The profile shows fewer than 70,000 clones, around 90% of them singletons. This CDR3 is built from 14 residues. Trimming removed 1 base at V and 7 bases at J, with 8 bases between. CDR1 and CDR2 from the germline V gene are SGHTA and FQGTGA. No patient escaped relapse after autologous stem cell transplantation, and brentuximab vedotin exposure varied. This clonotype originated in a human donor with classical Hodgkin lymphoma. The rearrangement uses TRBV7-3 and TRBJ1-6; D unclear. Material: peripheral blood mononuclear cells (PBMCs), obtained before the second cycle of nivolumab. In DNA, the CDR3 is TGTGCCAGCAGCTTAAATAGCAGGAATTCACCCCTCCACTTT. This sequence encodes CASSLNSRNSPLHF.